A selection of T cell receptor beta chains follows, all from one sample in a study of cytomegalovirus exposure and HLA in healthy donors. TCRdb's copy holds only in-frame clones and misses some; the assay was immunoSEQ multiplex PCR. The sample table sets out about 200,000 clones. The material sequenced was PBMCs. These receptors originate from a young man in good health and CMV-seronegative. Each CDR3 is given with its conserved first and last residue. A D gene is named only where the DNA matches it firmly.

v_call: TRBV7-9; d_call: TRBD2; j_call: TRBJ2-5; cdr3_aa: CASSLGGLAGVETQYF; cdr3_nt: TGTGCCAGCAGCTTAGGGGGACTAGCGGGAGTGGAGACCCAGTACTTC
v_call: TRBV29-1; d_call: .; j_call: TRBJ2-3; cdr3_aa: CSVEDGAGGTDTQYF; cdr3_nt: TGCAGCGTTGAAGATGGGGCAGGAGGCACAGATACGCAGTATTTT
v_call: TRBV4-1; d_call: TRBD1; j_call: TRBJ1-5; cdr3_aa: CASSQDFGQGHQPQHF; cdr3_nt: TGCGCCAGCAGCCAAGATTTCGGACAGGGCCACCAGCCCCAGCATTTT
v_call: TRBV7-8; d_call: .; j_call: TRBJ2-2; cdr3_aa: CASSPFWGAGELFF; cdr3_nt: TGTGCCAGCAGCCCCTTCTGGGGGGCCGGGGAGCTGTTTTTT
v_call: TRBV19; d_call: .; j_call: TRBJ2-2; cdr3_aa: CASSIGLGPLNGELFF; cdr3_nt: TGTGCCAGTAGTATTGGGTTGGGGCCCCTTAACGGGGAGCTGTTTTTT
v_call: TRBV19; d_call: TRBD1; j_call: TRBJ1-4; cdr3_aa: CASMGDRGRLFF; cdr3_nt: TGTGCCAGTATGGGGGACAGGGGTCGACTGTTTTTT
v_call: TRBV19; d_call: .; j_call: TRBJ2-7; cdr3_aa: CASSTTGSIYEQYF; cdr3_nt: TGTGCCAGTAGTACCACAGGGAGCATCTACGAGCAGTACTTC
v_call: TRBV5-8; d_call: TRBD1; j_call: TRBJ1-6; cdr3_aa: CASSSQGAGGSPLHF; cdr3_nt: TGTGCCAGCAGCTCACAGGGGGCAGGGGGTTCACCCCTCCACTTT
v_call: TRBV30; d_call: .; j_call: TRBJ2-7; cdr3_aa: CAWSAGEEQYF; cdr3_nt: TGTGCCTGGAGCGCAGGGGAGGAGCAGTACTTC
v_call: TRBV2; d_call: TRBD2; j_call: TRBJ2-5; cdr3_aa: CASSEGGLESETQYF; cdr3_nt: TGTGCCAGCAGTGAGGGGGGACTAGAAAGTGAGACCCAGTACTTC
v_call: TRBV19; d_call: TRBD1; j_call: TRBJ1-4; cdr3_aa: CASCWTGGDEKLFF; cdr3_nt: TGTGCCAGTTGTTGGACAGGGGGCGATGAAAAACTGTTTTTT
v_call: TRBV5-5; d_call: .; j_call: TRBJ1-1; cdr3_aa: CASSRGETGTEAFF; cdr3_nt: TGTGCCAGCAGTCGGGGTGAGACGGGTACTGAAGCTTTCTTT
v_call: TRBV6-5; d_call: .; j_call: TRBJ1-5; cdr3_aa: CASSSSRYQPQHF; cdr3_nt: TGTGCCAGCAGTTCCAGTCGCTATCAGCCCCAGCATTTT
v_call: TRBV9; d_call: .; j_call: TRBJ2-3; cdr3_aa: CASSVAESTDTQYF; cdr3_nt: TGTGCCAGCAGCGTAGCGGAGTCCACAGATACGCAGTATTTT
v_call: TRBV5-4; d_call: .; j_call: TRBJ2-2; cdr3_aa: CASSWSGGTGELFF; cdr3_nt: TGTGCCAGCAGCTGGTCAGGTGGCACCGGGGAGCTGTTTTTT
v_call: TRBV19; d_call: TRBD1; j_call: TRBJ2-7; cdr3_aa: CASSIGSGTGVEQYF; cdr3_nt: TGTGCCAGTAGTATAGGGTCCGGAACAGGGGTGGAGCAGTACTTC
v_call: TRBV11-3; d_call: TRBD1; j_call: TRBJ1-1; cdr3_aa: CASSLDALTWDRSIEAFF; cdr3_nt: TGTGCCAGCAGCTTAGACGCCCTAACCTGGGACAGGTCGATTGAAGCTTTCTTT
v_call: TRBV11-2; d_call: TRBD2; j_call: TRBJ2-5; cdr3_aa: CASSLGLAGVVETQYF; cdr3_nt: TGTGCCAGCAGCTTAGGACTAGCGGGAGTTGTTGAGACCCAGTACTTC
v_call: TRBV5-1; d_call: TRBD1; j_call: TRBJ1-3; cdr3_aa: CASSNLTGQGAGNTIYF; cdr3_nt: TGCGCCAGCAGCAACCTGACAGGGCAGGGAGCAGGAAACACCATATATTTT
v_call: TRBV19; d_call: .; j_call: TRBJ2-6; cdr3_aa: CASSPGQRSGANVLTF; cdr3_nt: TGTGCCAGTAGTCCGGGACAACGCTCTGGGGCCAACGTCCTGACTTTC
v_call: TRBV5-3; d_call: .; j_call: TRBJ1-4; cdr3_aa: CARSSGAPKLFF; cdr3_nt: TGTGCCAGAAGCTCGGGAGCGCCGAAACTGTTTTTT
v_call: TRBV5-1; d_call: TRBD1; j_call: TRBJ1-1; cdr3_aa: CASSLGTGWGNTEAFF; cdr3_nt: TGCGCCAGCAGCTTGGGGACAGGGTGGGGGAACACTGAAGCTTTCTTT
v_call: TRBV11-2; d_call: .; j_call: TRBJ2-5; cdr3_aa: CASSVRDFGETQYF; cdr3_nt: TGTGCCAGCAGCGTAAGGGACTTTGGAGAGACCCAGTACTTC
v_call: TRBV5-1; d_call: TRBD1; j_call: TRBJ2-7; cdr3_aa: CASSLAQGALREQYF; cdr3_nt: TGCGCCAGCAGCTTGGCACAGGGGGCTCTAAGGGAGCAGTACTTC
v_call: TRBV28; d_call: .; j_call: TRBJ2-5; cdr3_aa: CASSLTELRGRETQYF; cdr3_nt: TGTGCCAGCAGTTTAACGGAACTACGGGGGAGAGAGACCCAGTACTTC
v_call: TRBV9; d_call: .; j_call: TRBJ2-7; cdr3_aa: CASSVAPGDSYEQYF; cdr3_nt: TGTGCCAGCAGCGTAGCGCCGGGTGACTCCTACGAGCAGTACTTC
v_call: TRBV6-1; d_call: .; j_call: TRBJ1-5; cdr3_aa: CASSEATGSAQHF; cdr3_nt: TGTGCCAGCAGTGAAGCGACCGGGTCGGCCCAGCATTTT
v_call: TRBV5-6; d_call: TRBD1; j_call: TRBJ1-5; cdr3_aa: CASSLARDRFYSNQPQHF; cdr3_nt: TGTGCCAGCAGCTTGGCCCGGGACAGGTTTTATAGCAATCAGCCCCAGCATTTT
v_call: TRBV5-1; d_call: .; j_call: TRBJ2-7; cdr3_aa: CASSLAEGSSYEQYF; cdr3_nt: TGCGCCAGCAGCTTGGCGGAGGGAAGCTCCTACGAGCAGTACTTC
v_call: TRBV27; d_call: .; j_call: TRBJ1-1; cdr3_aa: CASSLNRNTEAFF; cdr3_nt: TGTGCCAGCAGTTTAAACAGGAACACTGAAGCTTTCTTT
v_call: TRBV9; d_call: TRBD2; j_call: TRBJ2-7; cdr3_aa: CASSVAGGAGAPYEQYF; cdr3_nt: TGTGCCAGCAGCGTGGCGGGGGGGGCCGGGGCTCCTTACGAGCAGTACTTC
v_call: TRBV10-3; d_call: .; j_call: TRBJ2-6; cdr3_aa: CAISAFTAFSGANVLTF; cdr3_nt: TGTGCCATCAGTGCCTTTACCGCGTTCTCTGGGGCCAACGTCCTGACTTTC
v_call: TRBV5-6; d_call: TRBD2; j_call: TRBJ2-7; cdr3_aa: CASSFTSGSYWGTYEQYF; cdr3_nt: TGTGCCAGCAGCTTTACTAGCGGGAGTTATTGGGGGACCTACGAGCAGTACTTC
v_call: TRBV27; d_call: .; j_call: TRBJ1-1; cdr3_aa: CASSVDSRWNTEAFF; cdr3_nt: TGTGCCAGCAGTGTAGACAGCCGATGGAACACTGAAGCTTTCTTT
v_call: TRBV28; d_call: TRBD1; j_call: TRBJ2-2; cdr3_aa: CASRRDRLAGELFF; cdr3_nt: TGTGCCAGCAGGCGGGACAGGTTAGCCGGGGAGCTGTTTTTT
v_call: TRBV7-6; d_call: .; j_call: TRBJ2-1; cdr3_aa: CASSLRNEQFF; cdr3_nt: TGTGCCAGCAGCTTGCGTAATGAGCAGTTCTTC
v_call: TRBV7-9; d_call: TRBD1; j_call: TRBJ1-2; cdr3_aa: CAGGGAYGYTF; cdr3_nt: TGTGCCGGAGGGGGCGCCTATGGCTACACCTTC
v_call: TRBV11-3; d_call: TRBD2; j_call: TRBJ2-7; cdr3_aa: CASSRMGGNYEQYF; cdr3_nt: TGTGCCAGCAGCCGCATGGGGGGGAACTACGAGCAGTACTTC
v_call: TRBV12-5; d_call: .; j_call: TRBJ1-1; cdr3_aa: CASGFSAGVGTEAFF; cdr3_nt: TGTGCTAGTGGTTTTTCAGCAGGGGTAGGGACTGAAGCTTTCTTT
v_call: TRBV5-1; d_call: TRBD1; j_call: TRBJ1-1; cdr3_aa: CASSLEGQDMNTEAFF; cdr3_nt: TGCGCCAGCAGCTTGGAGGGACAGGACATGAACACTGAAGCTTTCTTT
v_call: TRBV7-6; d_call: .; j_call: TRBJ2-5; cdr3_aa: CASSSDQETQYF; cdr3_nt: TGTGCCAGCAGCTCTGACCAAGAGACCCAGTACTTC
v_call: TRBV18; d_call: .; j_call: TRBJ2-7; cdr3_aa: CASSPISRTYEQYF; cdr3_nt: TGTGCCAGCTCACCGATTAGCAGAACCTACGAGCAGTACTTC